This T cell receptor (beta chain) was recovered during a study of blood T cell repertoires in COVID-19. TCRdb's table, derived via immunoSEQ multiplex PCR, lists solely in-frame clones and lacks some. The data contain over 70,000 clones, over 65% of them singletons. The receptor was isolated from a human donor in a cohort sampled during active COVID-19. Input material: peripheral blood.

CDR3 sequence: CSVKTNTGELFF. The CDR3 nucleotides read TGCAGCGTTAAGACTAACACCGGGGAGCTGTTTTTT. The rearrangement links TRBV29-1 to TRBJ2-2, with no clear D. This CDR3 is built from 12 residues. Looked up from germline, CDR1 is SQVTM and CDR2 is ANQGSEA. Deletions cut 5 bases from V and 2 bases from J, with 6 bases between.